These T cell receptor beta chains were read from a single sample in a study of technical replicates of blood from a handful of donors. Using immunoSEQ multiplex PCR, the repertoire was profiled, and TCRdb retains in-frame clones only, with some absent. The data show around 79,000 clones, with around 92% seen just once and roughly 0.37% held by the top ten. Sequenced material: T cells isolated from PBMCs. The receptor source for this set is a human donor in good health. Some clones in this sample may be carry-over from other donors' samples. Each CDR3 is given with its conserved first and last residue. The order of the fields is J gene, V gene, D gene, CDR3 protein, CDR3 DNA. The D gene is left open where the match is weak.

j_gene: TRBJ2-7; v_gene: TRBV11-2; d_gene: TRBD2; CDR3aa: CASSLGSGRLSEQYF; CDR3nt: TGTGCCAGCAGCTTAGGGAGCGGGAGATTGTCCGAGCAGTACTTC
j_gene: TRBJ2-7; v_gene: TRBV6-1; d_gene: -; CDR3aa: CASSEGRGVYEQYF; CDR3nt: TGTGCCAGCAGTGAAGGACGGGGAGTCTACGAGCAGTACTTC
j_gene: TRBJ2-2; v_gene: TRBV7-9; d_gene: TRBD2; CDR3aa: CASIRGLAGVGGTGELFF; CDR3nt: TGTGCCAGCATCCGGGGACTAGCGGGAGTCGGGGGCACCGGGGAGCTGTTTTTT
j_gene: TRBJ2-5; v_gene: TRBV4-1; d_gene: TRBD2; CDR3aa: CASSQLAGVVETQYF; CDR3nt: TGCGCCAGCAGCCAATTAGCGGGAGTGGTGGAGACCCAGTACTTC
j_gene: TRBJ1-2; v_gene: TRBV5-6; d_gene: TRBD1; CDR3aa: CASSLVTGNYGYTF; CDR3nt: TGTGCCAGCAGCTTGGTGACAGGGAACTATGGCTACACCTTC
j_gene: TRBJ2-1; v_gene: TRBV7-9; d_gene: TRBD2; CDR3aa: CASSFDGEASGSSDEQFF; CDR3nt: TGTGCCAGCAGCTTCGACGGGGAAGCTAGCGGGAGTTCGGATGAGCAGTTCTTC
j_gene: TRBJ2-1; v_gene: TRBV29-1; d_gene: -; CDR3aa: CSVVETGSSYNEQFF; CDR3nt: TGCAGCGTTGTAGAAACAGGGAGCTCCTACAATGAGCAGTTCTTC
j_gene: TRBJ2-3; v_gene: TRBV9; d_gene: -; CDR3aa: CASSAWRDGIDTQYF; CDR3nt: TGTGCCAGCAGCGCCTGGAGGGACGGGATAGATACGCAGTATTTT
j_gene: TRBJ1-2; v_gene: TRBV4-3; d_gene: -; CDR3aa: CASSQLSAETNYGYTF; CDR3nt: TGCGCCAGCAGCCAACTATCCGCCGAGACTAACTATGGCTACACCTTC
j_gene: TRBJ1-1; v_gene: TRBV28; d_gene: -; CDR3aa: CASVRQLNTEAFF; CDR3nt: TGTGCCAGCGTGAGGCAGCTGAACACTGAAGCTTTCTTT
j_gene: TRBJ2-2; v_gene: TRBV19; d_gene: TRBD1; CDR3aa: CASMNRGYTGELFF; CDR3nt: TGTGCCAGTATGAACAGGGGGTACACCGGGGAGCTGTTTTTT
j_gene: TRBJ2-2; v_gene: TRBV6-5; d_gene: TRBD1; CDR3aa: CASRPPGQGTGELFF; CDR3nt: TGTGCCAGCAGACCTCCGGGACAGGGAACCGGGGAGCTGTTTTTT
j_gene: TRBJ2-1; v_gene: TRBV28; d_gene: -; CDR3aa: CASSSLEISYNEQFF; CDR3nt: TGTGCCAGCAGTTCCCTAGAAATCTCCTACAATGAGCAGTTCTTC
j_gene: TRBJ2-1; v_gene: TRBV7-8; d_gene: -; CDR3aa: CASSLTSYNEQFF; CDR3nt: TGTGCCAGCAGCTTGACTAGCTACAATGAGCAGTTCTTC
j_gene: TRBJ1-1; v_gene: TRBV10-3; d_gene: TRBD1; CDR3aa: CAIRGQGNTEAFF; CDR3nt: TGTGCCATCAGAGGACAGGGGAACACTGAAGCTTTCTTT
j_gene: TRBJ2-7; v_gene: TRBV13; d_gene: -; CDR3aa: CASSLEGAYEQYF; CDR3nt: TGTGCCAGCAGCTTAGAGGGGGCCTACGAGCAGTACTTC